This entry lists 24 T cell receptor beta chains sequenced from one sample in a study of regulatory T cells in long-lasting Graves disease. Arm-PCR of CDR3 regions and iRepertoire HTBI primers were the basis on which TCR beta libraries were built. TCRdb recomputed calls from the multiplex PCR reads with MiXCR, one row per CDR3 protein. The sample includes approximately 540,000 distinct CDR3 sequences, about 12% seen only once; the top ten take approximately 9%. The time point: newly diagnosed GD, antithyroid drugs for less than 3 months. PBMC-derived RNA was used for the TCR library. These data were likewise used in another study, on T cells in Graves' hyperthyroidism and ophthalmopathy.

The sequenced sample was peripheral blood mononuclear cells (PBMCs), obtained at new diagnosis, from a patient treated with antithyroid drugs. The receptors come from a woman in her thirties with Graves disease.

This clonotype has a count of ten or more. The chain is built from TRBV7-2 and TRBJ2-3; D gene uncertain. Germline values: CDR1 SGHTA, CDR2 FQGNSA. The CDR3 runs 14 residues. The ends were cut back, 7 bases at V and 2 bases at J, with 13 bases in the middle. The CDR3 is CASNLDRSTDTQYF. Here the CDR3 DNA reads TGTGCCAGCAACCTCGACCGGTCCACAGATACGCAGTATTTT.

There are a few counts of this clonotype. The CDR3 here is CASSSSSGTSLIYANTGELFF. The CDR3 nucleotides read TGTGCCAGCAGCTCGTCTTCCGGGACTAGCTTAATCTACGCGAACACCGGGGAGCTGTTTTTT. V is TRBV7-9 and J is TRBJ2-2; TRBD2 aligns across 9 bases. Germline CDR1 reads SEHNR; CDR2 reads FQNEAQ (reference sequence). The V segment lost 4 bases and the J segment 0 bases; nucleotides outside the gene matches: 18. The CDR3 length is 21 residues. The full variable domain, its missing parts supplied by reference TRBV7-9 and TRBJ2-2, is DTGVSQNPRHKITKRGQNVTFRCDPISEHNRLYWYRQTLGQGPEFLTYFQNEAQLEKSRLLSDRFSAERPKGSFSTLEIQRTEQGDSAMYLCASSSSSGTSLIYANTGELFFGEGSRLTVL.

In its sample, this clonotype was seen many times. The chain recombines TRBV28 with TRBJ1-2, with TRBD1 as a possible D gene (6 bases). V lost 4 bases and J lost 2, with 14 bases in between. CDR1 is MDHEN and CDR2 is SYDVKM in the germline V gene. This CDR3 spans 15 amino acids. This chain's CDR3 is CASSSSQGHNYGYTF. In DNA form, the CDR3 reads TGTGCCAGCAGTTCCTCTCAGGGACACAACTATGGCTACACCTTC.

The rearrangement joins TRBV6-2 or TRBV6-3 to TRBJ1-5, with 10 bases identical to TRBD1. In germline, CDR1 is MNHEY, CDR2 SVGEGT. V was pared by 5 bases and J by 0 bases, with 10 bases of the junction left unmatched. The CDR3 is 18 amino acids. The CDR3 sequence is CASSKPGQGMISNQPQHF. The CDR3 bases are TGTGCCAGCAGTAAACCGGGACAGGGGATGATTAGCAATCAGCCCCAGCATTTT.

The chain joins TRBV12-3 or TRBV12-4 to TRBJ2-3, with TRBD2 identical over 12 bases. Trimming took 6 bases from V and 1 from J; bases not matched to a gene: 8. The CDR3 is 17 amino acids. CDR3 residues: CASSTLAGGRGTDTQYF. Written as DNA, the CDR3 is TGTGCCAGCAGCACACTAGCGGGAGGTAGGGGCACAGATACGCAGTATTTT.

The table lists this clonotype with a few counts. The CDR3 loop is CASSKGRRNYYFSNQPQHF. CDR3 in DNA: TGTGCCAGTAGTAAAGGTCGCCGAAATTACTATTTCAGCAATCAGCCCCAGCATTTT. The chain links TRBV19 to TRBJ1-5, with unresolved D. V was shortened by 4 bases and J by 1 base, with 23 bases between the two germline ends. Germline V gene sequence: CDR1 LNHDA, CDR2 SQIVND (reference sequence). The CDR3 has 19 residues.

This clonotype was seen ten or more times. The chain carries TRBV6-5 and TRBJ1-4; 9 nucleotides line up with TRBD1. Germline trimming cut 1 base from V and 7 bases from J; bases unmatched to any gene: 7. The germline V gene encodes CDR1 MNHEY and CDR2 SVGAGI. This CDR3 has 16 residues. The DNA of the CDR3 is TGTGCCAGCAGTTACTACTACAGGGGGCAGGGTGAAAAACTGTTTTTT. Translated, it gives CASSYYYRGQGEKLFF.

This clonotype was counted many times. V is TRBV7-2 and J is TRBJ2-2; 7 positions match TRBD2. This CDR3 has 14 amino acids. CDR1 and CDR2 from the germline V gene are SGHTA and FQGNSA. Trimming at V came to 8 bases and at J to 7 bases, leaving 10 bases not matched to a gene. The CDR3 coding sequence is TGTGCCAGCCGACGCGGGAGTGATATCGGGGAGCTGTTTTTT. Amino acids: CASRRGSDIGELFF.

This clonotype was found many times. The chain employs TRBV6-1 and TRBJ2-5; D perhaps matches TRBD1 (6 bases). The CDR3 extends over 14 amino acids. V gave up 7 bases and J gave up 4 bases, with 16 bases separating them. Germline values: CDR1 MNHNS, CDR2 SASEGT. CDR3 residues: CASTEWQGPETQYF. The CDR3 DNA sequence: TGTGCCAGCACCGAGTGGCAGGGGCCAGAGACCCAGTACTTC.

This clonotype was picked up many times. CDR3 amino acids: CATSDAWYEQFF. The CDR3 DNA reads as TGTGCCACCAGTGATGCATGGTATGAGCAGTTCTTC. The J gene is TRBJ2-1, the V gene TRBV24-1; D ambiguous. From germline, CDR1 is KGHDR and CDR2 SFDVKD. Trimming took 3 bases from V and 8 from J, leaving 7 bases between them. The CDR3 loop spans 12 amino acids.

This clonotype was counted only a few times. The J gene is TRBJ2-5, the V gene TRBV7-9; 8 bases line up with TRBD2. Per the germline V gene, CDR1 is SEHNR and CDR2 is FQNEAQ (reference sequence). V was clipped by 7 bases and J by 5 bases; unmatched bases: 12. This CDR3 region has 15 residues. CDR3 nucleotides: TGTGCCAGCACCCCCCTTTTAGCGGGATTTGAGACCCAGTACTTC. Its translation: CASTPLLAGFETQYF. The full variable domain, completed using reference TRBV7-9 and TRBJ2-5, is DTGVSQNPRHKITKRGQNVTFRCDPISEHNRLYWYRQTLGQGPEFLTYFQNEAQLEKSRLLSDRFSAERPKGSFSTLEIQRTEQGDSAMYLCASTPLLAGFETQYFGPGTRLLVL.

The gene calls are TRBV2 and TRBJ2-5, with 12 bases matching TRBD2. Germline trimming cut 7 bases from V and 3 bases from J; bases unmatched to any gene: 6. The CDR3 runs 15 residues. Germline V gene lookup returns CDR1 SNHLY and CDR2 FYNNEI. CDR3 residues: CASMLASGREETQYF. The CDR3 coding sequence is TGTGCCAGCATGCTCGCTAGCGGGAGGGAAGAGACCCAGTACTTC. Using reference TRBV2 and TRBJ2-5 for the parts outside the CDR3, the full variable domain is EPEVTQTPSHQVTQMGQEVILRCVPISNHLYFYWYRQILGQKVEFLVSFYNNEISEKSEIFDDQFSVERPDGSNFTLKIRSTKLEDSAMYFCASMLASGREETQYFGPGTRLLVL.

This clonotype was seen more than once but under ten times. A much larger clone lies a single base off, so this may be a read error. This chain joins TRBV28 and TRBJ2-5; D is undetermined. The J call is in doubt because the DNA end fits TRBJ2-1 better. The CDR3 runs 15 residues. Germline CDR1 reads MDHEN; CDR2 reads SYDVKM. The CDR3 DNA follows: TGTGCCAGCAGTTCCCCTCGTTCGGGCTGCAATGAGCAGTTCTTC. It codes for CASSSPRSGCNEQFF.

This clonotype was seen only a few times. The chain joins TRBV19 to TRBJ2-7; no reliable D call. This CDR3 is 15 amino acids long. Germline loops: CDR1 LNHDA, CDR2 SQIVND (reference sequence). The V gene lost 3 bases and the J gene lost 4 bases, with 16 bases spanning the gap. CDR3 coding DNA: TGTGCCAGTAGTATTGTATCCACAGCAGCTTACGAGCAGTACTTC. Amino acids: CASSIVSTAAYEQYF.

The chain links TRBV19 to TRBJ2-3; 9 bases match TRBD2. The CDR3 spans 15 residues. V lost 3 bases and J lost 2; bases outside the gene matches: 3. CDR1 is LNHDA, CDR2 SQIVND, per germline (reference sequence). CDR3 sequence reads: CASSMTSGFTDTQYF. CDR3 DNA: TGTGCCAGTAGTATGACTAGCGGATTCACAGATACGCAGTATTTT.

This clonotype was seen repeatedly, ten times or more. CDR3 sequence reads: CAITGIQGAGEAFF. CDR3 sequence (DNA): TGTGCCATCACGGGAATACAGGGGGCAGGAGAAGCTTTCTTT. The V gene is TRBV10-3, the J gene TRBJ1-1, with 9 nucleotides matching TRBD1. CDR3 length: 14 amino acids. Germline CDR1 is ENHRY and CDR2 is SYGVKD. The J segment lost 8 bases and the V segment lost 7 bases, leaving 11 bases of the junction unmatched.

In this sample, this clonotype turned up many times. The chain couples TRBV11-3 to TRBJ1-1; the D gene is possibly TRBD1 (5 bases). Germline CDR1 SGHNT, CDR2 YENEEA. V lost 6 bases to trimming and J lost 2 bases, with 13 bases between them. The CDR3 covers 14 residues. The CDR3 sequence: CASSSIGGNTEAFF. The CDR3 DNA is TGTGCCAGCAGTTCCATCGGGGGAAACACTGAAGCTTTCTTT.

V and J are TRBV25-1 and TRBJ2-2; weak D call: TRBD1 (5 bases). CDR1 and CDR2 (germline): MGHDK, SYGVNS. This CDR3 spans 16 amino acids. Trimming stripped 6 bases from V and 7 bases from J, with 21 bases between. The CDR3 bases are TGTGCCAGCAGCGCTACCCTGACAGTTTCACGCGGGGAGCTGTTTTTT. It translates to CASSATLTVSRGELFF.

This clonotype has at least ten counts. The chain employs TRBV10-3 and TRBJ2-1, with TRBD1 identical over 8 bases. The CDR3 spans 15 residues. Looked up from germline, CDR1 is ENHRY and CDR2 is SYGVKD. Trimming took 2 bases from V and 6 from J; bases not matched to a gene: 6. CDR3 residues: CAISERDRIINEQFF. The CDR3 region has the DNA TGTGCCATCAGTGAGAGGGACAGGATAATCAATGAGCAGTTCTTC.

This clonotype was detected once. This chain uses TRBV12-3 or TRBV12-4 with TRBJ2-5; 7 bases are shared with TRBD1. There are 14 residues in the CDR3. The J segment lost 1 base and the V segment lost 7 bases, leaving 6 bases of the junction unmatched. The CDR3 here is CASTDSGGQETQYF. The CDR3 DNA reads TGTGCCAGCACCGACTCAGGGGGCCAAGAGACCCAGTACTTC.

In this sample, this clonotype turned up a few times. V and J are TRBV5-4 and TRBJ2-3; TRBD2 aligns across 8 bases. V lost 4 bases, J lost 0 bases, and 7 bases stayed unmatched. This CDR3 is 16 amino acids long. Germline-derived CDR1 and CDR2 are SGHNT and YYREEE (reference sequence). CDR3 coding DNA: TGTGCCAGCAGCGGGACTAGGACGCTTAGCACAGATACGCAGTATTTT. Its translation is CASSGTRTLSTDTQYF.

In this sample, this clonotype turned up a few times. The chain joins TRBV20-1 to TRBJ1-1; D remains unclear. V was trimmed by 6 bases and J by 5 bases, leaving 16 bases between them. This CDR3 contains 13 residues. CDR1 DFQATT and CDR2 SNEGSKA come from the germline V gene (reference sequence). The CDR3 region has the DNA TGCAGTGCGTATCCCTCTCACGGTACTGAAGCTTTCTTT. The encoded protein is CSAYPSHGTEAFF.

This clonotype was counted at least ten times. V gene TRBV27 combines with J gene TRBJ2-7, with 8 bases aligning to TRBD1. J was trimmed by 6 bases and V by 2 bases; bases with no gene match: 3. This CDR3 is built from 13 residues. Germline V gene lookup returns CDR1 MNHEY and CDR2 SMNVEV (reference sequence). CDR3 residues: CASSLTDRGEQYF. For the CDR3, the DNA is TGTGCCAGCAGTTTAACAGACAGGGGCGAGCAGTACTTC.

This clonotype was observed many times. The chain links TRBV11-2 to TRBJ2-7; possibly TRBD1 for D (5 bases). Trimming removed 2 bases from V and 6 bases from J, with 14 bases in between. From germline, CDR1 is SGHAT and CDR2 FQNNGV. The CDR3 totals 14 residues. DNA of the CDR3: TGTGCCAGCAGCTTAATGACAGCGATACCCGAGCAGTACTTC. This encodes CASSLMTAIPEQYF.